This TCR beta chain was found in a study of shared clonotypes between healthy human individuals (dated by TCRdb to 2019 to 2021). Regarding the complete study: Two women and a few men aged 18 to 49 years were included in the cohort. For each donor, CD4 naive and CD4 memory were each given three plates, CD8 naive was given two plates, and CD8 memory was given one plate. To estimate repertoire size and how much clonotypes are shared between individuals, the study performed deep sequencing of blood TCR repertoires from about five healthy adults. Different laboratories and diverse techniques were used to prepare libraries and sequence TCR repertoires, to increase sequencing depth and limit assay-specific biases. Leukapheresis yielded between about 0.85 and 9 billion PBMCs per donor.

The CDR3 sequence holds 15 residues, the cysteine and phenylalanine included. Just the 45-base CDR3 DNA is kept, in frame starting at base 1. Relative to germline, V is 7 bases shorter and J is 4 bases shorter, with 19 bases between their ends. CDR1 and CDR2, per the germline V gene (reference sequence), are SGHNT and YYREEE. This clone was recorded a few times. Its antigen has not been determined. Per-base quality was not reported, and no clone a single base away is much larger than it. Donors were healthy HIV-negative adults with no recently reported acute infections or vaccinations. Only Caucasian adults living in Nashville, Tennessee, USA were represented among the donors. Magnetic negative selection was used to enrich CD4+ T cells, after which naive cells were positively selected on CD45RA and the negative fraction became the memory subset. After blood collection by leukapheresis, PBMCs were isolated using Ficoll-Histopaque density gradient centrifugation and then cryopreserved in the vapor phase of liquid nitrogen. Purity and quantity of every magnetically sorted T cell population were checked by analytical flow cytometry. Genomic DNA was isolated from every sorted fraction and measured by UV absorbance on a Nanodrop 2000c.

Using the deep immunoSEQ assay, multiplex PCR amplified TCR CDR3 regions from genomic DNA. Genomic DNA extracted from each cell subset was distributed evenly over all wells of several immunoSEQ 96-well plates, and each plate served as one replicate. For sorted subsets, each replicate PCR was loaded with roughly 200 ng genomic DNA, equivalent to 25,000 to 30,000 T cell genomes. The purified libraries were quantified using a Qubit 3.0 fluorometer, sized with a Bioanalyzer 2100, and then quantified again using the KAPA Library Quantification kit. Every immunoSEQ 96-well plate was sequenced on a dedicated single-read 150-cycle Illumina NextSeq 550 flow cell. On the study's bioinformatics: Because the immunoSEQ output included only junctional sequences and no quality scores, the filtering could not be the same as the filtering used for full-length reads. Sequences were annotated with PyIR, a Python wrapper for IgBLAST v1.9, using IMGT germline references to assign V/J genes and CDR3. Reads were removed for weak V/J assignments (E-value above 1e-6), missing CDR3, stop codons, out-of-frame junctions, or ambiguous translated residues. V3J clonotypes were defined by identical inferred V gene, J gene, and CDR3 amino acid sequence. To compute the percentage overlap between repertoires, the number of shared unique clonotypes was divided by the size of the smaller repertoire. Repertoire richness was assessed with RTK rarefaction, the Chao1 estimator, and Recon v2.1 estimates of unobserved clonotypes. For all TCRbeta clonotypes obtained by the gDNA method from a handful of donors, generation probabilities were computed with OLGA. This immuneACCESS table, as held by TCRdb, lists in-frame sequences with V and J called but not all clones. Of the missing ones, under half trace to an unresolved V gene in checked studies; the others have no known cause. That table gives V, J and clone size, and the DNA gave D and trimming. The table for this sample lists approximately 1,500,000 clones; about 96% of them were counted only once. The leading ten clones occupy approximately 1.1% of the sample.

General study outcomes and caveats: The small number of donors limited the genetic and exposure-history diversity represented. Only blood was sampled, and tissue TCR repertoires likely differ from those in blood. Compared with non-shared clonotypes, the clonotypes found in all four sorted-subset donors had higher generation probabilities. Larger estimated clonotype richness was generally found for naive subsets than for memory subsets. Pairwise subsampling led to the expectation that sequencing depth would affect the degree of clonotype sharing among donors. Rarefaction of sorted-subset datasets indicated incomplete sequencing despite the large sequencing depth. Across a handful of donors, roughly 5.4% of naive CD4, 3% to 3.5% of naive CD8, 2.3% of memory CD4, and approximately 0.4% of memory CD8 clonotypes were shared.

The sample was naive CD4+ T cells sorted from blood. In the paper's terms, the cell subset or site label means: CD45RA+ positively selected. The rearranged chain carries TRBV5-4 and TRBJ2-3, with the D segment possibly TRBD1 or TRBD2, each aligning over 5 bases. This receptor was obtained from a man between 25 and 39 years old in good health. The CDR3: CASGVYRGPSDTQYF. In nucleotides, the sequence is TGTGCCAGCGGAGTCTATCGGGGACCATCAGATACGCAGTATTTT.